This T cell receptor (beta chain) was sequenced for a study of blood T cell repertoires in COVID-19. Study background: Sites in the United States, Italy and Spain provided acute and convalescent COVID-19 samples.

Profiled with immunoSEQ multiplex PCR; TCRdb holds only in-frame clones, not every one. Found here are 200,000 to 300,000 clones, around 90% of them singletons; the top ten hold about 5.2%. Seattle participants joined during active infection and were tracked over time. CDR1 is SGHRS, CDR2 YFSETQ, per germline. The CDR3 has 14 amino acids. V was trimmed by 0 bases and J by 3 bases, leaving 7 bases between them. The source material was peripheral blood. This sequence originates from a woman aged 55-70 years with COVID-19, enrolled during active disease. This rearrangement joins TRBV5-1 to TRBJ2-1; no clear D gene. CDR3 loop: CASSLAARYNEQFF. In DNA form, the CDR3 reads TGCGCCAGCAGCTTGGCCGCGCGCTACAATGAGCAGTTCTTC.